Detailed here is one T cell receptor beta chain. Three nested ARM-PCR rounds with V-beta and C-beta primers built TCRB libraries. No unique molecular identifiers were described for these TCRB libraries. TCRdb itself ran the multiplex PCR reads through MiXCR, one entry per CDR3 protein. The sample yields approximately 20,000 distinct CDR3 sequences, 55% to 70% seen once. This entry comes from a study of tumor-infiltrating lymphocytes in glioblastoma multiforme. With V trimmed by 9 bases and J by 4 bases, 13 bases remained unmatched. The CDR3 is made up of 16 amino acids. Germline lookup yields CDR1 SGHNT and CDR2 YENEEA.

Sequenced: peripheral blood. The chain joins TRBV11-3 to TRBJ2-2, with 8 bases matching TRBD1. The receptor was isolated from a male donor with glioblastoma. The DNA of the CDR3 is TGTGCCAGAAGCACTCCCTCGGGACAGGCCACCGGGGAGCTGTTTTTT. It translates to CARSTPSGQATGELFF.